This entry lists 27 T cell receptor beta chains sequenced from one sample in a study of blood T cell repertoires in COVID-19 (TCRdb year 2020). Receptor libraries were prepared by the immunoSEQ multiplex PCR assay. TCRdb limited this immuneACCESS table to in-frame rearrangements with V and J called. A share of clones is missing; checked studies link under half to unresolved V genes, and the rest is unexplained. The sample data list roughly 200,000 clones, and around 86% of these were observed just once. The ten largest clones capture about 6.7% of the sample. The material sequenced was peripheral blood. These receptors were obtained from a man aged 35 to 55 with acute or convalescent COVID-19.

This chain uses TRBV10-1 with TRBJ2-7; 10 bases fit TRBD1. The CDR3 covers 14 residues. The V segment lost 3 bases and the J segment 5 bases; nucleotides outside the gene matches: 4. Germline CDR1 WNHNN, CDR2 SYGVQD (reference sequence). CDR3 DNA sequence: TGCGCCAGCAGTGATCCCGGGACAGGGGACGAGCAGTACTTC. The encoded protein is CASSDPGTGDEQYF.

The genes are TRBV18 and TRBJ1-2, with D possibly being TRBD1 (6 bases). This CDR3 spans 19 amino acids. The germline CDR1 and CDR2 sequences are KGHSH and LQKENI. V lost 1 base and J 5 bases, leaving 26 bases between the germline ends. CDR3 loop: CASSPLLPPGGSTHYGYTF. CDR3 coding DNA: TGTGCCAGCTCACCACTCCTCCCCCCGGGGGGCTCCACTCATTATGGCTACACCTTC.

V gene TRBV6-2 or TRBV6-3 combines with J gene TRBJ2-5; TRBD2 is a possible D gene (5 bases). The V gene's germline CDR1 is MNHEY and CDR2 SVGEGT. Trimming cost V 3 bases and J 5 bases, with 16 bases left between them. The CDR3 spans 15 residues. The CDR3 protein is CASSYRERSKETQYF. In DNA form, the CDR3 reads TGTGCCAGCAGTTATAGGGAGAGGAGTAAGGAGACCCAGTACTTC.

The chain has TRBV27 and TRBJ2-7; tentative D call: TRBD2 (7 bases). The CDR3 runs 18 residues. V was cut by 2 bases and J by 1 base, with 21 bases left in between. The germline CDR1 and CDR2 sequences are MNHEY and SMNVEV (reference sequence). CDR3: CASSLTEGGRGRSYEQYF. CDR3 DNA: TGTGCCAGCAGTTTAACGGAGGGGGGGCGCGGGCGTTCCTACGAGCAGTACTTC.

The J gene is TRBJ2-1, the V gene TRBV19; D might be TRBD1 (6 bases). Germline-derived CDR1 and CDR2 are LNHDA and SQIVND (reference sequence). The CDR3 length is 16 residues. The V end lost 5 bases, the J end lost 8 bases, and 22 bases lay between the germline ends. The CDR3 DNA reads TGTGCCAGTAGTTCCAACCCGGACAAGGGGGACGATGAGCAGTTCTTC. It is translated as CASSSNPDKGDDEQFF.

This chain connects TRBV7-2 to TRBJ2-1; TRBD2 matches 13 bases. CDR1 is SGHTA and CDR2 is FQGNSA in the germline V gene. This CDR3 contains 16 residues. With V trimmed by 5 bases and J by 7 bases, 8 bases remained unmatched. In DNA, the CDR3 is TGTGCCAGCAGCAGACCGCCGGGACTAGCGGGGAATGAGCAGTTCTTC. It codes for CASSRPPGLAGNEQFF.

This rearrangement joins TRBV5-1 to TRBJ2-6; tentatively, D is TRBD2 (6 bases). V gave up 4 bases and J gave up 2 bases, with 13 bases separating them. The CDR3 loop spans 16 amino acids. CDR1 SGHRS and CDR2 YFSETQ come from the germline V gene. The CDR3 sequence: CASSARLDTGANVLTF. The DNA for the CDR3 is TGCGCCAGCAGCGCTAGACTAGACACTGGGGCCAACGTCCTGACTTTC.

This chain joins TRBV11-2 and TRBJ1-2; 8 nucleotides align to TRBD1. V lost 5 bases, J lost 4 bases, and 6 bases stayed unmatched. The CDR3 spans 14 residues. The V gene's germline CDR1 is SGHAT and CDR2 FQNNGV. CDR3 bases: TGTGCCAGCAGCCCGTCGACAGGGGCCTATGGCTACACCTTC. This sequence encodes CASSPSTGAYGYTF.

The chain carries TRBV10-1 and TRBJ2-5, with TRBD1 identical over 11 bases. The J segment lost 2 bases and the V segment lost 4 bases, leaving 9 bases of the junction unmatched. The CDR3 contains 17 residues. From germline, CDR1 is WNHNN and CDR2 SYGVQD (reference sequence). CDR3 DNA: TGCGCCAGCAGTGCCGGACAGGGGGCAGGTTTACAAGAGACCCAGTACTTC. This gives the protein CASSAGQGAGLQETQYF.

The V and J genes are TRBV2 and TRBJ1-2, with a tentative D call TRBD1 (5 bases). V was cut by 6 bases and J by 2 bases, with 10 bases left in between. The CDR3 is 13 residues long. Germline V gene data show CDR1 as SNHLY and CDR2 as FYNNEI. The CDR3 DNA sequence: TGTGCCAGCAGGGCGGGGGAAAACTATGGCTACACCTTC. It specifies CASRAGENYGYTF.

The genes are TRBV6-5 and TRBJ2-2, with 8 positions matching TRBD2. The CDR3 has 15 residues. Germline lookup yields CDR1 MNHEY and CDR2 SVGAGI. The J segment lost 6 bases and the V segment lost 2 bases, leaving 5 bases of the junction unmatched. The CDR3 region is CASSYKRGSSGELFF. DNA for the CDR3: TGTGCCAGCAGTTACAAGCGGGGGTCGTCCGGGGAGCTGTTTTTT.

The CDR3 DNA reads TGTGCCAGCTCAGATCAGGGTATTTACGAGCAGTACTTC. Translating it yields CASSDQGIYEQYF. The rearrangement joins TRBV18 to TRBJ2-7, with D tentatively TRBD1 (5 bases). The CDR3 runs to 13 residues. Trimming shortened V by 5 bases and J by 4 bases, and 12 bases separated the two germline ends. From germline, CDR1 is KGHSH and CDR2 LQKENI. Filled out from reference TRBV18 and TRBJ2-7, the complete variable domain reads NAGVMQNPRHLVRRRGQEARLRCSPMKGHSHVYWYRQLPEEGLKFMVYLQKENIIDESGMPKERFSAEFPKEGPSILRIQQVVRGDSAAYFCASSDQGIYEQYFGPGTRLTVT.

This clone was counted once. The rearrangement joins TRBV6-5 to TRBJ2-7; 7 positions match TRBD2. With V trimmed by 7 bases and J by 1 base, 7 bases remained unmatched. In germline, CDR1 is MNHEY, CDR2 SVGAGI. CDR3 length: 14 amino acids. The CDR3 sequence is CASNERLASYEQYF. CDR3 nucleotides: TGTGCCAGCAACGAAAGACTAGCATCCTACGAGCAGTACTTC.

The CDR3 loop reads CASSKRKGRGANYGYTF. The CDR3 nucleotides read TGTGCCAGCAGCAAGCGAAAGGGGAGGGGCGCCAACTATGGCTACACCTTC. V is TRBV21-1 and J is TRBJ1-2. TRBV21-1 is a known pseudogene. The CDR3 runs to 17 residues.

The chain recombines TRBV7-9 with TRBJ1-2, with a weak D call TRBD1 (5 bases). Trimming stripped 1 base from V and 7 bases from J, with 16 bases between. The CDR3 has 15 amino acids. Germline V CDR1 and CDR2: SEHNR, FQNEAQ (reference sequence). Here the CDR3 DNA reads TGTGCCAGCAGCTTAGTAGGGGTGGAGCGGGTTGGCTACACCTTC. Amino acids: CASSLVGVERVGYTF.

The rearrangement joins TRBV9 to TRBJ1-5; tentatively, D is TRBD1 (6 bases). CDR3 length equals 13 residues. V was clipped by 2 bases and J by 4 bases, with 7 bases between them. CDR1 SGDLS and CDR2 YYNGEE come from the germline V gene. This CDR3 is CASSVGANQPQHF. In DNA, the CDR3 is TGTGCCAGCAGCGTGGGGGCTAATCAGCCCCAGCATTTT. Together with reference TRBV9 and TRBJ1-5, the CDR3 gives the full variable domain: DSGVTQTPKHLITATGQRVTLRCSPRSGDLSVYWYQQSLDQGLQFLIQYYNGEERAKGNILERFSAQQFPDLHSELNLSSLELGDSALYFCASSVGANQPQHFGDGTRLSIL.

This chain links TRBV5-1 with TRBJ1-1, with D hard to call. The CDR3 extends over 14 amino acids. Germline lookup yields CDR1 SGHRS and CDR2 YFSETQ. The germline V and J ends were trimmed by 2 bases and 1 base, with 9 bases remaining between them. The CDR3 here is CASSFGVGNTEAFF. The CDR3 DNA follows: TGCGCCAGCAGCTTCGGGGTCGGGAACACTGAAGCTTTCTTT. Complete variable domain (other parts from reference TRBV5-1 and TRBJ1-1): KAGVTQTPRYLIKTRGQQVTLSCSPISGHRSVSWYQQTPGQGLQFLFEYFSETQRNKGNFPGRFSGRQFSNSRSEMNVSTLELGDSALYLCASSFGVGNTEAFFGQGTRLTVV.

This chain links TRBV27 with TRBJ1-2; 11 positions agree with TRBD1. The CDR3 sequence is 17 residues long. Germline CDR1 is MNHEY and CDR2 is SMNVEV (reference sequence). V lost 3 bases to trimming and J lost 7 bases; unmatched junction nucleotides: 13. Here the CDR3 reads CASSLLGQGGAGSGYTF. The CDR3 coding sequence is TGTGCCAGCAGTTTGTTGGGACAGGGGGGGGCAGGAAGTGGCTACACCTTC.

This rearrangement joins TRBV18 to TRBJ2-7; TRBD2 matches 10 bases. Germline V lookup: CDR1 KGHSH, CDR2 LQKENI. With 2 bases clipped from V and 4 bases from J, the junction kept 8 bases outside the gene matches. The CDR3 consists of 16 residues. In DNA form, the CDR3 reads TGTGCCAGCTCACCAATCTTCACTAGCGGGGCGTACGAGCAGTACTTC. It yields the protein CASSPIFTSGAYEQYF.

In this sample, this clone turned up a few times. The chain carries TRBV19 and TRBJ2-7, with 8 positions matching TRBD1. V lost 5 bases and J lost 0; bases outside the gene matches: 3. CDR1 and CDR2 (germline): LNHDA, SQIVND (reference sequence). This CDR3 is 14 amino acids long. CDR3 residues: CASSPGQVSYEQYF. Written as DNA, the CDR3 is TGTGCCAGTAGTCCGGGACAGGTCTCCTACGAGCAGTACTTC.

The genes are TRBV10-1 and TRBJ1-4, with 7 bases matching TRBD1. Trimming cost V 8 bases and J 3 bases; bases outside gene matches: 6. CDR1 and CDR2 from the germline V gene are WNHNN and SYGVQD (reference sequence). The CDR3 has 14 amino acids. The CDR3 bases are TGCGCCAGCGCCCTGACAGGGCCTAATGAAAAACTGTTTTTT. The encoded protein is CASALTGPNEKLFF.

The genes are TRBV7-9 and TRBJ1-6, with 7 bases matching TRBD1. In germline, CDR1 is SEHNR, CDR2 FQNEAQ (reference sequence). This CDR3 contains 14 residues. V shed 0 bases, J shed 8 bases, and the junction held 1 base outside the gene matches. CDR3 nucleotide sequence: TGTGCCAGCAGCTTAGCAGGGGGCGATTCACCCCTCCACTTT. Protein sequence: CASSLAGGDSPLHF.

This chain links TRBV5-5 with TRBJ2-3, with 10 nucleotides matching TRBD2. The junction had 14 bases not matched to a gene; V was cut back by 3 bases and J by 7 bases. The CDR3 extends over 17 amino acids. Germline lookup yields CDR1 SGHKS and CDR2 YYEKEE (reference sequence). CDR3 nucleotides: TGTGCCAGCAGCTCGGCTAGGACTAGCGGACAAGCTTATACGCAGTATTTT. It encodes CASSSARTSGQAYTQYF.

The chain recombines TRBV12-3 or TRBV12-4 with TRBJ2-5, with D perhaps TRBD2 (6 bases). Trimming removed 5 bases at V and 2 bases at J, with 9 bases between. This CDR3 has 13 residues. CDR3 bases: TGTGCCAGCAGTCGCCGGGAGCAAGAGACCCAGTACTTC. Encoded protein: CASSRREQETQYF.

CDR3 DNA: TGTGCCAGCAGTTCCCCGGGACAGGGCGGTGGGTACACTGAAGCTTTCTTT. Its translation is CASSSPGQGGGYTEAFF. The chain recombines TRBV28 with TRBJ1-1; 9 bases are a match to TRBD1. Germline V lookup: CDR1 MDHEN, CDR2 SYDVKM. Losses at the gene ends were 4 bases for V and 3 bases for J; bases not matched to a gene: 12. The CDR3 runs to 17 residues.

CDR3 nucleotides: TGTGCCAGTAGTATTAGGGGGAACTATGGCTACACCTTC. Translating it yields CASSIRGNYGYTF. V and J are TRBV19 and TRBJ1-2; D possibly corresponds to TRBD1 (6 bases). The ends were cut back, 3 bases at V and 2 bases at J, with 7 bases in the middle. Germline-derived CDR1 and CDR2 are LNHDA and SQIVND (reference sequence). The CDR3 is 13 residues long.

The chain is built from TRBV5-5 and TRBJ1-1; the D is unclear. There are 13 residues in the CDR3. V shed 0 bases and J shed 5 bases, with 8 bases lying between them. Germline lookup yields CDR1 SGHKS and CDR2 YYEKEE (reference sequence). CDR3 bases: TGTGCCAGCAGCTTGGGCACGGGGACTGAAGCTTTCTTT. Its translation is CASSLGTGTEAFF.